This T cell receptor beta chain was identified in a study of T cell clusters in autoimmune cytopenias. This CDR3 has 14 residues. Germline CDR1 reads SGHNT; CDR2 reads YYREEE (reference sequence). TRB rearrangements were amplified by touch-down multiplex PCR with mixed TRB-A/B primers. TCRdb re-called the multiplex PCR reads and shows each CDR3 protein once, DNA omitted. The specimen's table records about 9,500 distinct CDR3 sequences. Study-level findings and limits: Primary autoimmune cytopenia patients appeared to lack physiological T cell clusters present in healthy donors. Active autoimmune hepatitis patients had about 3-fold fewer exclusive TRB clusters than healthy donors.

TRB was amplified from around 250 ng of peripheral blood genomic DNA per sample. Details on this clonotype: Antigen specificity is unknown.

The clonotype originates from a human donor with an autoimmune cytopenia or autoimmune hepatitis (not recorded which). Sequenced material: peripheral blood. V is TRBV5-4 and J is TRBJ1-6. CDR3 loop: CASRVDSYNSPLHF.